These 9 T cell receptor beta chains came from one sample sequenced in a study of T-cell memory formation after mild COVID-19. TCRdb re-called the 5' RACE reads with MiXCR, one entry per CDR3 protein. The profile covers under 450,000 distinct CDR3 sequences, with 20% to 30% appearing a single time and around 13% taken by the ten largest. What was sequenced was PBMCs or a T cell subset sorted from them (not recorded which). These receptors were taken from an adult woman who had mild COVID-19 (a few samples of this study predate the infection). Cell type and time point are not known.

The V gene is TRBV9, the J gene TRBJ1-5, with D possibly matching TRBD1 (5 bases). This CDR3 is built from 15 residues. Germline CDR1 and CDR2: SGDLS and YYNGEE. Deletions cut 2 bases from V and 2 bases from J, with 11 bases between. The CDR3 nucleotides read TGTGCCAGCAGCGTTGCGGGGGAACGCAATCAGCCCCAGCATTTT. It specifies CASSVAGERNQPQHF.

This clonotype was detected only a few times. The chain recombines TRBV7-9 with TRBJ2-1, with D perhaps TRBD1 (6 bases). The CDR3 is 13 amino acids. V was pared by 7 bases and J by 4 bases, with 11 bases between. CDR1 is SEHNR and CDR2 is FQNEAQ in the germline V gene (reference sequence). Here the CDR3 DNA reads TGTGCCAGCATATTAGGGGGATACAATGAGCAGTTCTTC. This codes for CASILGGYNEQFF.

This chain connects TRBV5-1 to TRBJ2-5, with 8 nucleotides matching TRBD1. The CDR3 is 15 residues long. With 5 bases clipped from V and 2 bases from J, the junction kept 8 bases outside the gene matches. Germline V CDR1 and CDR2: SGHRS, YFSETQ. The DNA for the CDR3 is TGCGCCAGCAGGGGCCAGGACAGGGAACAAGAGACCCAGTACTTC. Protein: CASRGQDREQETQYF.

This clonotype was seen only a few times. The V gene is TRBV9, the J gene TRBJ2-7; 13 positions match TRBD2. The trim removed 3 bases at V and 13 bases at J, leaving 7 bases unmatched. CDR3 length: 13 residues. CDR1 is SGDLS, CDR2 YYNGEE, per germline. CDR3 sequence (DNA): TGTGCCAGCAGCGGGGGGACTAGCGGGACTCTATACTTC. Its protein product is CASSGGTSGTLYF. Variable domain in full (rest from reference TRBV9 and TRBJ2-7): DSGVTQTPKHLITATGQRVTLRCSPRSGDLSVYWYQQSLDQGLQFLIQYYNGEERAKGNILERFSAQQFPDLHSELNLSSLELGDSALYFCASSGGTSGTLYFGPGTRLTVT.

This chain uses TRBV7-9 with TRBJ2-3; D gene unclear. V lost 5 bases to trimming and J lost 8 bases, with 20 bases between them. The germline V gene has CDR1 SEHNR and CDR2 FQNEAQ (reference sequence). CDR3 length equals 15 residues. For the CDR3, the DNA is TGTGCCAGCAGCCCCGGAATGTCGGGTTTTGGTACGCAGTATTTT. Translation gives CASSPGMSGFGTQYF.

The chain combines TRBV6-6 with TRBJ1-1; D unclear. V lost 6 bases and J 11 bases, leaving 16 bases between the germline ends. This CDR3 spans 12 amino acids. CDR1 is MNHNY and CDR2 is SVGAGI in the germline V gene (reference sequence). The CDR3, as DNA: TGTGCCAGCAGGACGGACGTCGGAGGGGCTTTCTTT. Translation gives CASRTDVGGAFF.

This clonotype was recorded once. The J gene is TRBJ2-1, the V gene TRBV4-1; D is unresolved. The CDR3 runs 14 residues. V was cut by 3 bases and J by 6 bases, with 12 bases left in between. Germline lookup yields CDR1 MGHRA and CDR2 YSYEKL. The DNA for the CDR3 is TGCGCCAGCAGCCAGGGCAGGTTTAGCAATGAGCAGTTCTTC. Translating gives CASSQGRFSNEQFF.

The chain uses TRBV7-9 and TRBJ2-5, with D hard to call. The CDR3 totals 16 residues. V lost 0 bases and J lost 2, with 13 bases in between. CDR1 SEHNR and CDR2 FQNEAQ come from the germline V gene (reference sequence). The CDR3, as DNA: TGTGCCAGCAGCTTAGCTGTCCGACTGTTTCAAGAGACCCAGTACTTC. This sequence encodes CASSLAVRLFQETQYF.

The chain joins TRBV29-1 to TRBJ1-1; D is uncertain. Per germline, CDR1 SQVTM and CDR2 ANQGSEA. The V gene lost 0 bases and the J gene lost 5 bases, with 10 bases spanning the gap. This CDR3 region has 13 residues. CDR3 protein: CSVEDPGWTEAFF. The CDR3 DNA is TGCAGCGTTGAAGATCCAGGTTGGACTGAAGCTTTCTTT. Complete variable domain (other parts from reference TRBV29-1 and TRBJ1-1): SAVISQKPSRDICQRGTSLTIQCQVDSQVTMMFWYRQQPGQSLTLIATANQGSEATYESGFVIDKFPISRPNLTFSTLTVSNMSPEDSSIYLCSVEDPGWTEAFFGQGTRLTVV.